A selection of T cell receptor beta chains follows, all from one sample in a study of cytomegalovirus exposure and HLA in healthy donors. The table came from immunoSEQ multiplex PCR; TCRdb's copy has only in-frame clones and leaves some out. This table has 11,000 to 15,000 clones, roughly 60% appearing once. Sequencing used PBMCs. The receptors shown here come from a woman in her fifties or sixties in good health and CMV-seropositive. Each CDR3 is given with its conserved first and last residue. D genes are given only for firm matches. Clone size is given for some rows only: seen once, a few or many times, or a class if the clone is expanded.

>TRBJ2-7|TRBD1|TRBV9|-
CASSVGDRPYEQYF
TGTGCCAGCAGCGTAGGGGACAGGCCCTACGAGCAGTACTTC
>TRBJ1-3|-|TRBV4-2|hyperexpanded
CASSPQGSPGNTIYF
TGTGCCAGCAGCCCACAGGGCTCTCCTGGAAACACCATATATTTT
>TRBJ1-4|-|TRBV6-5|few
CASSYQGARDEKLFF
TGTGCCAGCAGTTACCAGGGCGCCAGGGATGAAAAACTGTTTTTT
>TRBJ2-3|-|TRBV7-9|few
CASSSGNPRDTQYF
TGTGCCAGCAGTTCCGGGAATCCGCGAGATACGCAGTATTTT
>TRBJ2-2|-|TRBV5-1|-
CASSWPNTGELFF
TGCGCCAGCAGCTGGCCGAACACCGGGGAGCTGTTTTTT
>TRBJ2-1|TRBD2|TRBV6-5|once
CASRLAGVNEQFF
TGTGCCAGCAGGCTAGCGGGAGTAAATGAGCAGTTCTTC
>TRBJ2-2|TRBD2|TRBV4-1|-
CASSHGLADYTGELFF
TGCGCCAGCAGCCACGGACTAGCGGACTACACCGGGGAGCTGTTTTTT
>TRBJ1-4|-|TRBV9|-
CASSARGGYVEKLFF
TGTGCCAGCAGCGCGAGGGGAGGGTACGTTGAAAAACTGTTTTTT
>TRBJ2-7|TRBD1|TRBV29-1|-
CSVGQGSYEQYF
TGCAGCGTGGGACAGGGCTCCTACGAGCAGTACTTC
>TRBJ1-1|-|TRBV29-1|few
CSVRTDTEAFF
TGCAGCGTCCGGACAGACACTGAAGCTTTCTTT
>TRBJ2-6|-|TRBV25-1|-
CASSEWRAGANVLTF
TGTGCCAGCAGTGAATGGCGGGCTGGGGCCAACGTCCTGACTTTC
>TRBJ1-1|-|TRBV6-5|-
CASSSGGDTEAFF
TGTGCCAGCAGTAGCGGCGGCGACACTGAAGCTTTCTTT
>TRBJ2-1|TRBD1|TRBV6-5|-
CASSYSQGVGEQFF
TGTGCCAGCAGTTACTCGCAGGGGGTGGGTGAGCAGTTCTTC
>TRBJ1-1|-|TRBV4-2|-
CASSQDLLGRANTEAFF
TGTGCCAGCAGCCAAGATCTGCTCGGCAGGGCGAACACTGAAGCTTTCTTT
>TRBJ1-1|-|TRBV4-1|-
CASSQVGRGMNTEAFF
TGCGCCAGCAGCCAAGTTGGAAGGGGAATGAACACTGAAGCTTTCTTT
>TRBJ2-7|TRBD1|TRBV6-7|-
CASSRGQGAYEQYF
TGTGCCAGCAGCCGCGGACAGGGCGCCTACGAGCAGTACTTC
>TRBJ1-1|-|TRBV4-1|-
CASSHPGRGNTEAFF
TGCGCCAGCAGCCATCCCGGCCGAGGGAACACTGAAGCTTTCTTT
>TRBJ1-1|TRBD1|TRBV5-1|-
CASSLLGTVVFF
TGCGCCAGCAGCTTGTTAGGGACAGTGGTTTTCTTT
>TRBJ1-2|TRBD1|TRBV29-1|-
CSVGTGLAGYTF
TGCAGCGTTGGGACAGGACTTGCTGGCTACACCTTC
>TRBJ1-2|TRBD1|TRBV29-1|-
CSVDLTGNYGYTF
TGCAGCGTTGACCTGACAGGGAACTATGGCTACACCTTC
>TRBJ2-5|TRBD1|TRBV25-1|-
CASSELSGGETQYF
TGTGCCAGCAGTGAGTTGTCAGGGGGAGAGACCCAGTACTTC
>TRBJ2-3|-|TRBV10-3|-
CAIATGTTDTQYF
TGTGCCATCGCTACAGGGACCACAGATACGCAGTATTTT
>TRBJ2-5|-|TRBV5-1|-
CASSTGTYQETQYF
TGCGCCAGCAGCACTGGGACTTACCAAGAGACCCAGTACTTC
>TRBJ2-3|-|TRBV30|-
CAWASRLDTQYF
TGTGCCTGGGCTAGCAGACTAGATACGCAGTATTTT
>TRBJ2-7|-|TRBV4-2|-
CASSQELGQSYEQYF
TGTGCCAGCAGCCAGGAATTAGGACAGTCCTACGAGCAGTACTTC
>TRBJ2-3|TRBD1|TRBV6-1|hyperexpanded
CASSASLGDRGPNGYTQYF
TGTGCCAGCAGTGCCTCTTTAGGGGACAGGGGACCAAACGGGTATACGCAGTATTTT
>TRBJ1-2|-|TRBV27|-
CASSFNGYTF
TGTGCCAGCAGTTTTAATGGCTACACCTTC
>TRBJ1-1|TRBD1|TRBV29-1|-
CSVGTGGKAFF
TGCAGCGTTGGGACAGGGGGCAAAGCTTTCTTT
>TRBJ2-1|-|TRBV29-1|-
CSVTGIEQFF
TGCAGCGTCACAGGGATTGAGCAGTTCTTC
>TRBJ2-7|TRBD1|TRBV5-8|-
CASSQPGQGSYEQYF
TGTGCCAGCAGCCAGCCGGGACAGGGGTCCTACGAGCAGTACTTC
>TRBJ2-3|TRBD2|TRBV11-2|-
CASSSGTSGYTDTQYF
TGTGCCAGCAGCTCCGGGACTAGCGGCTACACAGATACGCAGTATTTT
>TRBJ2-5|-|TRBV15|-
CATRELGPQETQYF
TGTGCCACCAGGGAGTTGGGGCCTCAAGAGACCCAGTACTTC
>TRBJ2-1|TRBD2|TRBV10-3|-
CAISESLAGLYNEQFF
TGTGCCATCAGTGAATCTCTAGCGGGCCTTTACAATGAGCAGTTCTTC
>TRBJ2-7|-|TRBV4-1|-
CASSQDPRMPGGEQYF
TGCGCCAGCAGCCAAGATCCACGGATGCCTGGCGGGGAGCAGTACTTC
>TRBJ1-1|TRBD1|TRBV25-1|-
CASSEYGTAEAFF
TGTGCCAGCAGTGAGTATGGGACAGCAGAAGCTTTCTTT
>TRBJ2-7|TRBD2|TRBV30|once
CAWGPTGPAGPSYEQYF
TGTGCCTGGGGGCCCACGGGGCCAGCGGGACCGTCCTACGAGCAGTACTTC
>TRBJ2-7|-|TRBV29-1|-
CGGGNTLYEQYF
TGCGGCGGAGGGAATACCCTTTACGAGCAGTACTTC
>TRBJ2-7|TRBD1|TRBV6-1|few
CASRGQGLWNEQYF
TGTGCCAGCAGGGGACAGGGGCTCTGGAACGAGCAGTACTTC
>TRBJ1-2|-|TRBV29-1|-
CSVSGYGYTF
TGCAGCGTTTCGGGATATGGCTACACCTTC
>TRBJ1-2|TRBD1|TRBV4-3|-
CASSQVVGGSYGYTF
TGCGCCAGCAGCCAAGTAGTAGGGGGCTCCTATGGCTACACCTTC
>TRBJ2-2|TRBD1|TRBV4-3|-
CASSLGQGAIGELFF
TGCGCCAGCAGCCTAGGACAGGGGGCGATAGGGGAGCTGTTTTTT
>TRBJ1-1|-|TRBV11-3|-
CASSRTVRTEAFF
TGTGCCAGCAGCCGTACAGTTCGCACTGAAGCTTTCTTT
>TRBJ2-3|-|TRBV11-2|-
CASREAGSTDTQYF
TGTGCCAGCAGAGAGGCCGGGAGCACAGATACGCAGTATTTT
>TRBJ1-2|TRBD1|TRBV7-3|few
CASSPRTGPDGYTF
TGTGCCAGCAGCCCTAGGACAGGACCCGATGGCTACACCTTC
>TRBJ1-5|TRBD1|TRBV6-5|-
CASSYRGSNQPQHF
TGTGCCAGCAGCTACAGGGGAAGCAATCAGCCCCAGCATTTT
>TRBJ1-2|-|TRBV30|-
CAWSRGGYGYTF
TGTGCCTGGAGTCGAGGGGGCTATGGCTACACCTTC
>TRBJ1-1|-|TRBV29-1|-
CSVEGLHTEAFF
TGCAGCGTTGAAGGGCTCCACACTGAAGCTTTCTTT
>TRBJ1-1|-|TRBV20-1|-
CSARPVAEAFF
TGCAGTGCTAGACCGGTTGCTGAAGCTTTCTTT
>TRBJ2-7|-|TRBV6-5|few
CASSWSGLGEQYF
TGTGCCAGCAGTTGGTCAGGGTTAGGCGAGCAGTACTTC
>TRBJ1-1|-|TRBV30|-
CAWARGGRTEAFF
TGTGCCTGGGCAAGGGGGGGGCGGACTGAAGCTTTCTTT
>TRBJ1-2|-|TRBV10-3|few
CAIGQSNYGYTF
TGTGCCATCGGGCAAAGCAACTATGGCTACACCTTC
>TRBJ1-1|-|TRBV20-1|-
CSALHSEAFF
TGCAGTGCTCTTCATAGTGAAGCTTTCTTT
>TRBJ1-4|-|TRBV6-5|-
CASSGGRTEKLFF
TGTGCCAGCAGCGGGGGACGGACTGAAAAACTGTTTTTT
>TRBJ1-1|-|TRBV30|-
CAWSVGSRGGIFAEAFF
TGTGCCTGGAGTGTAGGATCGAGAGGGGGTATATTCGCTGAAGCTTTCTTT
>TRBJ2-1|TRBD2|TRBV29-1|few
CSVEDRGDEQFF
TGCAGCGTTGAAGATCGGGGGGATGAGCAGTTCTTC
>TRBJ2-7|TRBD1|TRBV4-2|once
CASSLGQGAVYEQYF
TGTGCCAGCAGCCTGGGACAGGGTGCCGTCTACGAGCAGTACTTC